A selection of T cell receptor beta chains follows, all from one sample in a study of technical replicates of blood from a few donors. Data came from immunoSEQ multiplex PCR; TCRdb stores just in-frame clones and leaves some out. Here the sample spans about 71,000 clones, about nine tenths being singletons. The source material was T cells isolated from PBMCs. All receptors come from a human donor in good health. CDR3s include the opening cysteine and the closing phenylalanine or tryptophan. Fields, in order: V gene, D gene, clone size, J gene, CDR3 DNA, CDR3 protein. The D gene is left open where the match is weak. Some rows have no size entry. The others give once, few or many, or a class for an expanded clone.

TRBV7-3	NA	once	TRBJ1-1	TGTGCCAGCAGCTTATTTGGGGGGACGAACACTGAAGCTTTCTTT	CASSLFGGTNTEAFF
TRBV19	NA	NA	TRBJ2-1	TGTGCCAGTAGTATAGATGGGGAGGATGAGCAGTTCTTC	CASSIDGEDEQFF
TRBV5-1	NA	NA	TRBJ2-3	TGCGCCAGCAAGGAGGGGGATACGCAGTATTTT	CASKEGDTQYF
TRBV10-1	TRBD1	NA	TRBJ1-1	TGCGCCAGTATCCAAACTACTAGGGACAGGGGGCGAAGGAAGGAAGCTTTCTTT	CASIQTTRDRGRRKEAFF
TRBV28	NA	NA	TRBJ1-2	TGTGCCAGCAGTTCATTCTCCGCGAGGGCCGATGGCTACACCTTC	CASSSFSARADGYTF
TRBV18	NA	NA	TRBJ2-3	TGTGCCAGCTCACCAAACCGGACAGCTATTTCTAGCACAGATACGCAGTATTTT	CASSPNRTAISSTDTQYF
TRBV28	TRBD1	NA	TRBJ2-3	TGTGCCAGCAGTTTTCCACCGGGACAGGGGGCAAAAGATACGCAGTATTTT	CASSFPPGQGAKDTQYF
TRBV5-6	NA	NA	TRBJ2-7	TGTGCCAGCAGCTGGGGCCCGGGGGACGAGCAGTACTTC	CASSWGPGDEQYF
TRBV19	NA	NA	TRBJ2-3	TGTGCCAGTAATAGCGGAGATACGCAGTATTTT	CASNSGDTQYF
TRBV5-1	NA	NA	TRBJ2-3	TGCGCCAGCAGGACAGAACCTAGCACAGATACGCAGTATTTT	CASRTEPSTDTQYF
TRBV19	NA	NA	TRBJ1-5	TGTGCCAGCACTCCCCAGGGTCATCAGCCCCAGCATTTT	CASTPQGHQPQHF